This T cell receptor beta chain was profiled in a study of OX40 agonist ivuxolimab in advanced cancers. Libraries were prepared by immunoSEQ multiplex PCR; TCRdb keeps only in-frame clonotypes and omits some of them. Among around 65,000 clones listed, 88% were seen once. This receptor was obtained from an adult with an advanced solid tumor such as melanoma, head and neck, liver or kidney cancer. Material: CD4+ or CD8+ T cells sorted from blood, obtained in a trial of the OX40 agonist ivuxolimab.

The CDR3 sequence is CASSLQGAVEAFF. The CDR3, as DNA: TGTGCCAGCAGTTTACAGGGGGCAGTTGAAGCTTTCTTT. The chain links TRBV7-9 to TRBJ1-1; 9 positions match TRBD1. Germline trimming cut 6 bases from V and 7 bases from J; bases unmatched to any gene: 6. The CDR3 has 13 residues. CDR1 and CDR2 (germline): SEHNR, FQNEAQ (reference sequence). The full variable domain, rest sourced from reference TRBV7-9 and TRBJ1-1, is DTGVSQNPRHKITKRGQNVTFRCDPISEHNRLYWYRQTLGQGPEFLTYFQNEAQLEKSRLLSDRFSAERPKGSFSTLEIQRTEQGDSAMYLCASSLQGAVEAFFGQGTRLTVV.